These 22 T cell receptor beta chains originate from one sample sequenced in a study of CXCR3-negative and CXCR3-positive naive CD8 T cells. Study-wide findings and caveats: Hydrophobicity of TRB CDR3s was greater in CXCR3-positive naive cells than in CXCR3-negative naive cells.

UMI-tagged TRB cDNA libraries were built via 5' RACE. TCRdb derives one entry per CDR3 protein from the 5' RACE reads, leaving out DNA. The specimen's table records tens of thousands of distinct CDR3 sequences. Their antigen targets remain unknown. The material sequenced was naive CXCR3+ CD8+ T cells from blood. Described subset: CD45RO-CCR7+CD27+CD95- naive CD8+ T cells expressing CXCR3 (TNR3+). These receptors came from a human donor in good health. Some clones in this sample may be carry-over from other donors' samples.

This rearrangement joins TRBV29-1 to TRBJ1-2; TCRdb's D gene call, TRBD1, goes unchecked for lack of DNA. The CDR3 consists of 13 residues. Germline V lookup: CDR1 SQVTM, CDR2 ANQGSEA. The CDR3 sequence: CSVEEGTGLGYTF.

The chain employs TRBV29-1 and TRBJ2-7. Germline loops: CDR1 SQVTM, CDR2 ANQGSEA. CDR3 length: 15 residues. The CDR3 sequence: CSVEASDVNSYEQYF.

CDR3 region: CASSPFRDSNQPQHF. J is TRBJ1-5 and V is TRBV7-9; the D call of TRBD1 rests on TCRdb alone, since no DNA is present to check it. The CDR3 runs 15 residues. Germline V CDR1 and CDR2: SEHNR, FQNEAQ (reference sequence).

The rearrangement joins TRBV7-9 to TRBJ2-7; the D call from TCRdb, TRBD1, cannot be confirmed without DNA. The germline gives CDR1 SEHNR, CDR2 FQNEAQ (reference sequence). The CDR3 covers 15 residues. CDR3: CASSYPGTGPYEQYF.

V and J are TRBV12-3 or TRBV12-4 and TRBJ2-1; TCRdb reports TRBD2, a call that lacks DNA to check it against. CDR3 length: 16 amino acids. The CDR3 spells CASSSSGSGRENEQFF.

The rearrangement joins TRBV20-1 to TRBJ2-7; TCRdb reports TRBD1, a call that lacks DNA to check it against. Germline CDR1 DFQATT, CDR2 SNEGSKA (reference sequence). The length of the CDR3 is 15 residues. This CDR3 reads CSARDRGQGRYEQYF.

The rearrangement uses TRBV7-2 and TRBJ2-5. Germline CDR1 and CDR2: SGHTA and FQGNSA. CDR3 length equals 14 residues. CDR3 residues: CASSMRAAQETQYF.

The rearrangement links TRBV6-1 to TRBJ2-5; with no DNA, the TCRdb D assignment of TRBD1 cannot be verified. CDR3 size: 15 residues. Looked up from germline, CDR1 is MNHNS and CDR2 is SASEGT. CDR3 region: CASTLWTGDQETQYF.

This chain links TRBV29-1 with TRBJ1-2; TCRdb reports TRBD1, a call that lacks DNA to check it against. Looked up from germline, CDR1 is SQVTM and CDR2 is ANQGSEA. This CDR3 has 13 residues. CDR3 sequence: CSVEQGTSAGYTF.

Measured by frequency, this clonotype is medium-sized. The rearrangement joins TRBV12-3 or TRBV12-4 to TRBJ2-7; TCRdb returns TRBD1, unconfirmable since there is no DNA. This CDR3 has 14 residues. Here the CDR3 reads CASSLEPGHYEQYF.

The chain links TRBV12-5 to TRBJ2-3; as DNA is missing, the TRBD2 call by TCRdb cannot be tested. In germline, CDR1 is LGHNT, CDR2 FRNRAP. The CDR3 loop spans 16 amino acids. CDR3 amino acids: CASGLSPGLSTDTQYF. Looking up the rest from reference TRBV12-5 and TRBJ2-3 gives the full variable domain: DARVTQTPRHKVTEMGQEVTMRCQPILGHNTVFWYRQTMMQGLELLAYFRNRAPLDDSGMPKDRFSAEMPDATLATLKIQPSEPRDSAVYFCASGLSPGLSTDTQYFGPGTRLTVL.

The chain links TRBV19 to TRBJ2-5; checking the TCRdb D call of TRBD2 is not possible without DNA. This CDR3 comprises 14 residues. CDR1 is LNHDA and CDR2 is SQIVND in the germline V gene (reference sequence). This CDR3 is CASSDGTGQETQYF.

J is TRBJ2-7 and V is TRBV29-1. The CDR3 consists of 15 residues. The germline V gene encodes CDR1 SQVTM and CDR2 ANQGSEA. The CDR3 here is CSVEVFVQVSYEQYF.

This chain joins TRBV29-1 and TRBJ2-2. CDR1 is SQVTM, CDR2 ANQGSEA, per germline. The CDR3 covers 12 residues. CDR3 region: CSVEPHTGELFF.

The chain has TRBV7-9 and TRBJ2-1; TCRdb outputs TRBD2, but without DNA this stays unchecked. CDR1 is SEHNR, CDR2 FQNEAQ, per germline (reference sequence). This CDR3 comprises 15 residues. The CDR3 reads CASSLVGTVGTEQFF.

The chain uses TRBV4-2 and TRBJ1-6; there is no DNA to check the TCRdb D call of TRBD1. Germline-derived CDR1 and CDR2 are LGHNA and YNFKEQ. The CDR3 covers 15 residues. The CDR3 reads CASSQGFQGNSPLHF.

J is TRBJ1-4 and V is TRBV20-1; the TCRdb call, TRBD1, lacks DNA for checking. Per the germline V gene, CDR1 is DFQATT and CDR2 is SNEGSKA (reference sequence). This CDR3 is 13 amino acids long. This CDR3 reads CSPITGEGEKLFF.

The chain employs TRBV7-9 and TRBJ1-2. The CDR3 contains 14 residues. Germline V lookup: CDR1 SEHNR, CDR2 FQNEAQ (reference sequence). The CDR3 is CASSLGSQIYGYTF.

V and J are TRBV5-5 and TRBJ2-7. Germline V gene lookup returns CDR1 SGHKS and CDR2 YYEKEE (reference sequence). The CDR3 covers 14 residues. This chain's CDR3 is CASRSGDSSREQYF.

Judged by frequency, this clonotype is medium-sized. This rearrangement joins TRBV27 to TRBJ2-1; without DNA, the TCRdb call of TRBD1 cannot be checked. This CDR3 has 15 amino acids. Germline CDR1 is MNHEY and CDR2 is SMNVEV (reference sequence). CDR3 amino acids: CASRLPGQGYNEQFF.

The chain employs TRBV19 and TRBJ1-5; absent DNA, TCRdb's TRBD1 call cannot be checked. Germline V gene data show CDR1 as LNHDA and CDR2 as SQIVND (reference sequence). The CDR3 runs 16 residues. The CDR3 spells CASSIGDRGINQPQHF.

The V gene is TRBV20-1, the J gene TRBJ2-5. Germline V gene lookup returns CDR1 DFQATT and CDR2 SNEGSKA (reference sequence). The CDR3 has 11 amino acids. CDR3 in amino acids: CSARVGETQYF.